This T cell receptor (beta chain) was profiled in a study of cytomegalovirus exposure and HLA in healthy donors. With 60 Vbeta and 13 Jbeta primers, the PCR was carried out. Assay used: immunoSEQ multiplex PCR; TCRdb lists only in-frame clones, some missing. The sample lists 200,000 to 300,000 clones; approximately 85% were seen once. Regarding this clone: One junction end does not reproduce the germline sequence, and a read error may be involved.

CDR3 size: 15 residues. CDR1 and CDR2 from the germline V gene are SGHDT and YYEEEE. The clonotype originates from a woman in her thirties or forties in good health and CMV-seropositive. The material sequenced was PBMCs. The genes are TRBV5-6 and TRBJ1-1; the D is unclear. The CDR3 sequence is CASSWNPGTYTEALF. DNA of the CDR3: TGTGCCAGCAGCTGGAACCCAGGAACTTACACTGAAGCTCTCTTT.